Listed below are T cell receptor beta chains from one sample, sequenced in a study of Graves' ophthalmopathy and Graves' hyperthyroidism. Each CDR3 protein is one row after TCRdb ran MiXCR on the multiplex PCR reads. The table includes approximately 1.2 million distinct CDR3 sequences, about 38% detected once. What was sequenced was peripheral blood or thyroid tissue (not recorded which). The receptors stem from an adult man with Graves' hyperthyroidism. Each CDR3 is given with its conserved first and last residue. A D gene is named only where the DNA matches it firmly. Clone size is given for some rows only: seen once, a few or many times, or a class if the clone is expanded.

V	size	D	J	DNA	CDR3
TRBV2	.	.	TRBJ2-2	TGTGCCGGATTGACAGGGCTCTCCGGGGGCGGGGAGCTGTTTTTT	CAGLTGLSGGGELFF
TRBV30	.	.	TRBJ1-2	TGTGCCTGGAGTGTACCACAGGGATGGGATGGCTACACCTTC	CAWSVPQGWDGYTF
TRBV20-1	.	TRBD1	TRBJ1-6	TGCAGCTTAGCGGCGACAGGGGATAATTCACCCCTCCACTTT	CSLAATGDNSPLHF
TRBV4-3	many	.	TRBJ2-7	TGCGCCAGCAGCAAGGGACTGACCTCCTACGAGCAGTACTTC	CASSKGLTSYEQYF
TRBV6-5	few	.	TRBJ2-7	TGTGCCAGCAGTTACTCGCAAGGGTCCGAGCAGTACTTC	CASSYSQGSEQYF
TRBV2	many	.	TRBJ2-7	TGTGCCCACACAGGTGGGGTGTATGGGTCCTACGAGCAGTACTTC	CAHTGGVYGSYEQYF
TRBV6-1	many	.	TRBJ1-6	TGTGCCAGCAGTGAAGACGGTTCCGGCATGTCCCTCCACTTT	CASSEDGSGMSLHF
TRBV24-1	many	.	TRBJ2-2	TGTGCCACCAGTGATCCCGCGGTCGGGGAGCTGTTTTTT	CATSDPAVGELFF
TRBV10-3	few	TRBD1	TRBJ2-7	TGTGCCATCAGAAACAGGGGTTCTTTCTACGAGCAGTACTTC	CAIRNRGSFYEQYF
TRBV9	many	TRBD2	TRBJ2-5	TGTGCCAGCAGCGGGACTAGCGGTCTCCAAGAGACCCAGTACTTC	CASSGTSGLQETQYF
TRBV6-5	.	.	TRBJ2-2	TGTGCCAGCAGTTACTCTGCGGCGGTCACCGGGGAGCTGTTTTTT	CASSYSAAVTGELFF
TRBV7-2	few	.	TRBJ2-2	TGTGCCAGCAGCTTAGTCGCTAGCGAGTTCGGGGAGCTGTTTTTT	CASSLVASEFGELFF
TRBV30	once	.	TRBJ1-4	TGTGCCTGGAGCGGAAGTTTCAATGAAAAACTGTTTTTT	CAWSGSFNEKLFF
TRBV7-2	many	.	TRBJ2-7	TGTGCCAGCAGCTTCCGGGACATCTACTCCTACGAGCAGTACTTC	CASSFRDIYSYEQYF
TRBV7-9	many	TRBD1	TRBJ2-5	TGTGCCAGCACCCGGACAGGGACCCAAGAGACCCAGTACTTC	CASTRTGTQETQYF
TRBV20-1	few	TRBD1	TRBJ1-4	TGCAGTGCTAGAAGACAGGGGTTGGGTAATGAAAAACTGTTTTTT	CSARRQGLGNEKLFF
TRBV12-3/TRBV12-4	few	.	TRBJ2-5	TGTGCCAGCAGTTTAGGTGGCAGGCCAACCCAGACCCAGTACTTC	CASSLGGRPTQTQYF
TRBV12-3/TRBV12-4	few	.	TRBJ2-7	TGTGCCAGCAGGCTTGTGGAATCCTACGAGCAGTACTTC	CASRLVESYEQYF
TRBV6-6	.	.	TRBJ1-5	TGTGCCAGCAGACCGGGACCGTATAGCAATCAGCCCCAGCATTTT	CASRPGPYSNQPQHF
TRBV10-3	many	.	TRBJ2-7	TGTGCCACCACGGACGGCTACGAGCAGTACTTC	CATTDGYEQYF
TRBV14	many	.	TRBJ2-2	TGTGCCAGCAGCCAACTAGGCCCAAACACCGGGGAGCTGTTTTTT	CASSQLGPNTGELFF
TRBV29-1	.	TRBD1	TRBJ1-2	TGCAGTGGGGACAGCCTCTATGGCTACACCTTC	CSGDSLYGYTF
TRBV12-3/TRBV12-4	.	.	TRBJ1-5	TGTGCCAGCAGTTTAGGGGGAGTAAATAATCAGCCCCAGCATTTT	CASSLGGVNNQPQHF
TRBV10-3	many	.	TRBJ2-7	TGTGCCATCAGGGGGGGACCGGGACAAGGAGGGATAGGGATCTACGAGCAGTACTTC	CAIRGGPGQGGIGIYEQYF
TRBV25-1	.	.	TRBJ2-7	TGTGCCAGCAGTGAACTTGCCAGCACCGACGGTTACGAGCAGTACTTC	CASSELASTDGYEQYF
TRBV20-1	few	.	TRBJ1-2	TGCAGTGCTAGAAGGGGAAACGGCTACACCTTC	CSARRGNGYTF
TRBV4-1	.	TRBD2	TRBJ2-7	TGCGCCAGCAGCCAACCGACTAGCGGGAACTACGAGCAGTACTTC	CASSQPTSGNYEQYF
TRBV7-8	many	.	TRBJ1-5	TGTGCCAGCAGCTTAGGACAGGCAGCGGGGTATAGCAATCAGCCCCAGCATTTT	CASSLGQAAGYSNQPQHF
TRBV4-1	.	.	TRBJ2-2	TGCGCCTCCACTCATAGCGAGACCGGGGAGCTGTTTTTT	CASTHSETGELFF
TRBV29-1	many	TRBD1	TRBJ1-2	TGCAGCGTTCTTACCGGGACAGATGGCTACACCTTC	CSVLTGTDGYTF
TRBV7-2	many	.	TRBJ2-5	TGTGCCAGCAGTGTTACTAGCTTGGAGACCCAGTACTTC	CASSVTSLETQYF
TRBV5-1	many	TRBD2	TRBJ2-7	TGCGCCAGCAGCCTAGGGACTAGCGGGAGCTGGGGCGAGCAGTACTTC	CASSLGTSGSWGEQYF
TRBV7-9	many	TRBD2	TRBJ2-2	TGTGCCAGCACCCCACGACTAGCGGGAGTTCCCGGGGAGCTGTTTTTT	CASTPRLAGVPGELFF
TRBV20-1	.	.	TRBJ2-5	TGCAGTGCTAGCGATAGTGAGGGGCTTCCTCCAGAGACCCAGTACTTC	CSASDSEGLPPETQYF
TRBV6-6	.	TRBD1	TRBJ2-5	TGTGCCAGCAGTCCGGACAGGGTCAGTGCGGAGGCCCAGTACTTC	CASSPDRVSAEAQYF
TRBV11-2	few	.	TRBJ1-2	TGTGCCAGCGTCGACAGCGCTAACTATGGCTACACCTTC	CASVDSANYGYTF
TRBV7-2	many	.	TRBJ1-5	TGTGCCAGCAGCCGCGCTGACAATCAGCCCCAGCATTTT	CASSRADNQPQHF
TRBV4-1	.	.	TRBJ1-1	TGCGCCAGCAGCCCACCCGACAGGAACGCTGAAGCTTTCTTT	CASSPPDRNAEAFF
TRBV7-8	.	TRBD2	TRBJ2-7	TGTGCCAGCAGTATGGGACTAGCGGGAGGTTACGAGCAGTACTTC	CASSMGLAGGYEQYF
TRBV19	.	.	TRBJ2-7	TGTGCCAGTAGTCCAAAGGGCAGAAGCTCCTACGAGCAGTACTTC	CASSPKGRSSYEQYF
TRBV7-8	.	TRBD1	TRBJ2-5	TGTGCCAGCAGCTTTTCTAGAATGGGACAGACGGTAGCGGAGACCCAGTACTTC	CASSFSRMGQTVAETQYF
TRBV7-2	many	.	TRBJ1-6	TGTGCCAGCAGCTTGGACAGAGATTCACCCCTCCACTTT	CASSLDRDSPLHF
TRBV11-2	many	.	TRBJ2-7	TGTGCCAGCAGCCTGGGACTCCTCTACGAGCAGTACTTC	CASSLGLLYEQYF
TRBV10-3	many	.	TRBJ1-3	TGTGCCATCAGTACAGGACAGCCTGGAAACACCATATATTTT	CAISTGQPGNTIYF